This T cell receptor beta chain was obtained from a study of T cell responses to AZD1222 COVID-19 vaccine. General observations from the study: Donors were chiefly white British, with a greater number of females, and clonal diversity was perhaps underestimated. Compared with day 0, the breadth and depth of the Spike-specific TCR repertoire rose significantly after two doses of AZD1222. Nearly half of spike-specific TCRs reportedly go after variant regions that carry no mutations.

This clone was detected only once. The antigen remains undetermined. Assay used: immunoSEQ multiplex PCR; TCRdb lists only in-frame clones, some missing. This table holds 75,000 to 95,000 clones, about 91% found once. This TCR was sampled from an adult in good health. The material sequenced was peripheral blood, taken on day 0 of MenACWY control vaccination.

CDR3 bases: TGCAGCGTTGAGGACAACACAGATACGCAGTATTTT. As protein: CSVEDNTDTQYF. The genes are TRBV29-1 and TRBJ2-3, with a tentative D call TRBD1 (5 bases). Trimming removed 3 bases from V and 2 bases from J, with 6 bases in between. This CDR3 has 12 amino acids. Germline V gives CDR1 SQVTM, CDR2 ANQGSEA.